The clone carrying this T cell receptor (beta chain) occurred once. Its specificity is unknown. Measured with immunoSEQ multiplex PCR; TCRdb has only the in-frame clones, and not every one. The sample contains roughly 63,000 clones, about 88% of which appear only once. The data originate from a study of OX40 agonist ivuxolimab in advanced cancers. General study findings and limits: At 0.1 to 3.0 mg/kg, clonal expansion of CD4+ and CD8+ blood T cells had occurred by week 6. The authors also found low normalized T-cell clonal expansion in some nonresponders. The specificity for antigen of the expanded peripheral T cells was not determined. Relatively little clonal expansion, among the lowest observed, appeared in partial responders at 0.1-3.0 mg/kg.

Looked up from germline, CDR1 is SGHTS and CDR2 is YDEGEE. V lost 6 bases, J lost 3 bases, and 3 bases lay in between. The CDR3 length is 10 residues. The clonotype comes from an adult with an advanced solid tumor such as melanoma, head and neck, liver or kidney cancer. The input for sequencing was CD4+ or CD8+ T cells sorted from blood, taken in a trial of the OX40 agonist ivuxolimab. The chain has TRBV5-8 and TRBJ2-5; unclear D gene. The CDR3 loop is CASTEETQYF. In DNA form, the CDR3 reads TGTGCCAGCACCGAAGAGACCCAGTACTTC.